The TCR beta chain described here comes from a study of T cell responses to AZD1222 COVID-19 vaccine. The germline gives CDR1 LGHDT, CDR2 YNNKEL (reference sequence). The V segment lost 5 bases and the J segment 3 bases; nucleotides outside the gene matches: 12. The CDR3 covers 17 residues. This clone was found a few times. Clones were sequenced by immunoSEQ multiplex PCR, and TCRdb holds only the in-frame ones, with some missing. The sample includes approximately 110,000 clones, about 86% of them seen just once. The sample in question was peripheral blood, obtained on day 0 of AZD1222 vaccination. The chain has TRBV3-1 (or the pseudogene TRBV3-2) and TRBJ1-3, with 8 positions matching TRBD1. The receptor comes from an adult in good health. The CDR3 loop reads CASSAGTGFSYGNTIYF. The CDR3 DNA is TGTGCCAGCAGCGCCGGGACAGGCTTCTCGTATGGAAACACCATATATTTT.